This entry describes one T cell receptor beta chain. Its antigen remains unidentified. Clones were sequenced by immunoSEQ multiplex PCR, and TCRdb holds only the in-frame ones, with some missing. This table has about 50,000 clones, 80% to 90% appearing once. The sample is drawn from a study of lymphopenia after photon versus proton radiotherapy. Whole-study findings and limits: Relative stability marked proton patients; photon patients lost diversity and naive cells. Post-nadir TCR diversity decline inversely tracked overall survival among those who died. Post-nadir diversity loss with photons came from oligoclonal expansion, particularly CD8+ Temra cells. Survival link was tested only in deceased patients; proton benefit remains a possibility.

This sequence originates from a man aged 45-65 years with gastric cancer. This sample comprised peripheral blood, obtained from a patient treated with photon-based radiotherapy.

CDR3 in amino acids: CASSSDRGNNEQYF. The DNA of the CDR3 is TGTGCCAGCAGTTCGGACAGGGGTAACAACGAGCAGTACTTC. V usage is TRBV28 and J usage is TRBJ2-7, with 9 bases lining up with TRBD1. Germline lookup yields CDR1 MDHEN and CDR2 SYDVKM. The V segment lost 4 bases and the J segment 5 bases; nucleotides outside the gene matches: 6. This CDR3 is 14 amino acids long.